Shown below are 30 T cell receptor beta chains from a single sample sequenced in a study of T cell responses to AZD1222 COVID-19 vaccine. Method: immunoSEQ multiplex PCR; TCRdb's copy keeps in-frame clones and lacks some. The sample gives about 84,000 clones, over 75% of which show up once; 9.5% to 13% is in the top ten. Sequenced material: peripheral blood, taken 28 days after the second AZD1222 dose. These receptors were collected from an adult who received the AZD1222 COVID-19 vaccine.

This chain's CDR3 is CASSQRQGYTGELFF. In DNA form, the CDR3 reads TGTGCCAGCAGTCAACGACAGGGATACACCGGGGAGCTGTTTTTT. The chain couples TRBV6-6 to TRBJ2-2; 7 bases are a match to TRBD1. The V and J ends lost 5 bases and 3 bases, in that order; junction bases with no gene match: 6. CDR1 MNHNY and CDR2 SVGAGI come from the germline V gene (reference sequence). The CDR3 has 15 amino acids.

J is TRBJ2-7 and V is TRBV28, with 7 bases fitting TRBD2. The ends lost 6 bases at V and 4 bases at J; junction bases unmatched: 12. Germline V gene data show CDR1 as MDHEN and CDR2 as SYDVKM. This CDR3 has 15 residues. CDR3: CASRLGVQGGYEQYF. The CDR3 region has the DNA TGTGCCAGCAGATTGGGGGTTCAGGGAGGGTACGAGCAGTACTTC.

Here the CDR3 DNA reads TGTGCCAGCGGAGGGGTCCCGGGACAGGGCCCTAACTATGGCTACACCTTC. It encodes CASGGVPGQGPNYGYTF. The rearrangement links TRBV28 to TRBJ1-2, with 9 nucleotides matching TRBD1. V was pared by 8 bases and J by 0 bases, with 13 bases of the junction left unmatched. The CDR3 length is 17 residues. Per the germline V gene, CDR1 is MDHEN and CDR2 is SYDVKM.

The gene calls are TRBV3-1 (or the pseudogene TRBV3-2) and TRBJ2-6; D is unclear. With 6 bases removed from V and 0 bases from J, the gap between germline ends came to 6 bases. The CDR3 contains 14 residues. The V gene's germline CDR1 is LGHDT and CDR2 YNNKEL (reference sequence). As DNA, the CDR3 is TGTGCCAGCAGGCAGAACTCTGGGGCCAACGTCCTGACTTTC. Its protein product is CASRQNSGANVLTF.

V and J are TRBV7-9 and TRBJ1-6; D not resolved. The germline V and J ends were trimmed by 5 bases and 0 bases, with 11 bases remaining between them. The CDR3 runs to 16 residues. Looked up from germline, CDR1 is SEHNR and CDR2 is FQNEAQ (reference sequence). DNA of the CDR3: TGTGCCAGCAGCCCTGTTCAGAGCTCCTATAATTCACCCCTCCACTTT. Translation gives CASSPVQSSYNSPLHF.

The chain has TRBV18 and TRBJ2-4; TRBD1 agrees at 8 bases. Germline values: CDR1 KGHSH, CDR2 LQKENI. The CDR3 runs to 16 residues. Trimming cost V 3 bases and J 0 bases; bases outside gene matches: 4. The CDR3 loop is CASSPTGDLAKNIQYF. In nucleotides, the CDR3 is TGTGCCAGCTCACCGACAGGGGACCTAGCCAAAAACATTCAGTACTTC. The full variable domain, rest sourced from reference TRBV18 and TRBJ2-4, is NAGVMQNPRHLVRRRGQEARLRCSPMKGHSHVYWYRQLPEEGLKFMVYLQKENIIDESGMPKERFSAEFPKEGPSILRIQQVVRGDSAAYFCASSPTGDLAKNIQYFGAGTRLSVL.

This chain connects TRBV5-1 to TRBJ1-5, with TRBD1 matching 9 bases. V lost 1 base to trimming and J lost 3 bases; unmatched junction nucleotides: 2. The CDR3 extends over 15 amino acids. The germline CDR1 and CDR2 sequences are SGHRS and YFSETQ. The CDR3 nucleotides read TGCGCCAGCAGCTTGACAGGGGGCTCCAATCAGCCCCAGCATTTT. It codes for CASSLTGGSNQPQHF.

The chain joins TRBV9 to TRBJ2-2; the match to TRBD2 covers 7 bases. Trimming removed 5 bases from V and 5 bases from J; junction bases left unmatched: 9. This CDR3 is 15 amino acids long. Germline V gene lookup returns CDR1 SGDLS and CDR2 YYNGEE. The CDR3 sequence is CASRRGGSGTGELFF. In nucleotides, the CDR3 is TGTGCCAGCAGGAGAGGCGGGAGTGGAACCGGGGAGCTGTTTTTT.

In this sample, this clone turned up once. This sequence joins TRBV2 and TRBJ2-3, with a tentative D call TRBD2 (5 bases). CDR3 length equals 14 residues. The V end lost 8 bases, the J end lost 3 bases, and 15 bases lay between the germline ends. CDR1 SNHLY and CDR2 FYNNEI come from the germline V gene. The CDR3 DNA reads TGTGCCAGCGGAAGGGAGTCTCGGACAGATACGCAGTATTTT. This encodes CASGRESRTDTQYF.

The chain has TRBV19 and TRBJ2-1, with D perhaps TRBD2 (5 bases). Trimming cost V 7 bases and J 6 bases, with 16 bases left between them. CDR3 size: 14 residues. CDR1 is LNHDA and CDR2 is SQIVND in the germline V gene (reference sequence). The CDR3 sequence is CASTNWVARNEQFF. The CDR3 nucleotides read TGTGCCAGTACTAATTGGGTAGCGCGCAATGAGCAGTTCTTC.

Only one count was recorded for this clone. V and J are TRBV18 and TRBJ2-2; D uncertain. Germline-derived CDR1 and CDR2 are KGHSH and LQKENI. V gave up 4 bases and J gave up 1 base, with 4 bases separating them. The CDR3 has 13 amino acids. This CDR3 is CASSRGNTGELFF. The DNA of the CDR3 is TGTGCCAGCTCACGGGGGAACACCGGGGAGCTGTTTTTT.

The chain couples TRBV29-1 to TRBJ1-1; 9 nucleotides agree with TRBD1. Losses at the gene ends were 8 bases for V and 0 bases for J; bases not matched to a gene: 13. CDR3 size: 16 residues. Germline CDR1 and CDR2: SQVTM and ANQGSEA. Here the CDR3 reads CSISQGAVSMNTEAFF. The CDR3 region has the DNA TGCAGCATTTCACAGGGGGCAGTTTCGATGAACACTGAAGCTTTCTTT.

This clone was observed once. This chain joins TRBV5-1 and TRBJ1-1; D is unresolved. Germline lookup yields CDR1 SGHRS and CDR2 YFSETQ. The CDR3 extends over 14 amino acids. Trimming pared 1 base from V and 2 bases from J, leaving 9 bases between. The CDR3 is CASSLSALNTEAFF. Written as DNA, the CDR3 is TGCGCCAGCAGCTTGTCGGCCCTAAACACTGAAGCTTTCTTT.

The rearrangement links TRBV18 to TRBJ2-1; 8 nucleotides match TRBD2. The CDR3 covers 18 residues. V trimming: 3 bases; J trimming: 8 bases; junction bases outside the gene matches: 18. Germline V lookup: CDR1 KGHSH, CDR2 LQKENI. CDR3 DNA sequence: TGTGCCAGCTCACCCCAGCCGACGAGCGGGGGCCAAGGCGATGAGCAGTTCTTC. Amino acid sequence: CASSPQPTSGGQGDEQFF.

The chain uses TRBV28 and TRBJ1-6, with 7 bases aligning to TRBD1. The CDR3 consists of 15 residues. The V and J ends lost 6 bases and 5 bases, in that order; junction bases with no gene match: 7. Germline CDR1 reads MDHEN; CDR2 reads SYDVKM. The CDR3 DNA sequence: TGTGCCAGCAGCCCCGACAGGGCGAATAATTCACCCCTCCACTTT. It specifies CASSPDRANNSPLHF.

The J gene is TRBJ2-5, the V gene TRBV28; D is possibly TRBD2 (6 bases). V shed 7 bases and J shed 5 bases, with 17 bases lying between them. CDR1 is MDHEN and CDR2 is SYDVKM in the germline V gene. The CDR3 sequence is 14 residues long. The CDR3 DNA is TGTGCCAGCACCCTACGATCGGAGGGGGAGACCCAGTACTTC. Its protein is CASTLRSEGETQYF.

This rearrangement joins TRBV18 to TRBJ2-2; no clear D gene. V shed 5 bases and J shed 0 bases, with 16 bases lying between them. This CDR3 contains 17 residues. CDR1 is KGHSH and CDR2 is LQKENI in the germline V gene. CDR3 DNA: TGTGCCAGCTCAGTCAACGGGCAGTATGCGAACACCGGGGAGCTGTTTTTT. Translated, it gives CASSVNGQYANTGELFF.

The rearrangement joins TRBV5-1 to TRBJ1-1, with a weak D call TRBD1 (6 bases). CDR1 is SGHRS and CDR2 is YFSETQ in the germline V gene. Trimming removed 0 bases at V and 3 bases at J, with 9 bases between. The CDR3 has 14 amino acids. The CDR3 sequence: CASSLDRVYTEAFF. In DNA, the CDR3 is TGCGCCAGCAGCTTGGACAGGGTTTACACTGAAGCTTTCTTT.

The rearrangement links TRBV3-1 (or the pseudogene TRBV3-2) to TRBJ1-6; D is unresolved. V lost 1 base, J lost 9 bases, and 7 bases lay in between. The CDR3 covers 13 residues. CDR1 LGHDT and CDR2 YNNKEL come from the germline V gene (reference sequence). The CDR3 spells CASSQVLGSPLHF. CDR3 sequence (DNA): TGTGCCAGCAGCCAAGTTCTGGGTTCACCCCTCCACTTT.

This clone occurred once. The chain has TRBV7-2 and TRBJ1-4, with 9 bases identical to TRBD1. V lost 1 base and J lost 8; bases outside the gene matches: 5. This CDR3 is built from 15 residues. Germline assignment: CDR1 SGHTA and CDR2 FQGNSA. The CDR3 sequence: CASSLGGQGKEKLFF. For the CDR3, the DNA is TGTGCCAGCAGCTTAGGGGGACAGGGTAAAGAAAAACTGTTTTTT.

This clone was observed a few times. V gene TRBV7-9 combines with J gene TRBJ1-2; D is unclear. With 3 bases removed from V and 4 bases from J, the gap between germline ends came to 15 bases. Germline CDR1 is SEHNR and CDR2 is FQNEAQ (reference sequence). This CDR3 has 15 residues. CDR3 loop: CASSFRPTESYGYTF. The CDR3 DNA follows: TGTGCCAGCAGCTTCCGACCGACGGAGAGCTATGGCTACACCTTC.

The rearrangement links TRBV5-5 to TRBJ1-1, with D unresolved. Trimming removed 0 bases from V and 0 bases from J, with 6 bases in between. CDR3 length equals 14 residues. The germline CDR1 and CDR2 sequences are SGHKS and YYEKEE (reference sequence). The CDR3 spells CASSLGVLNTEAFF. The DNA of the CDR3 is TGTGCCAGCAGCTTGGGGGTTCTGAACACTGAAGCTTTCTTT.

This rearrangement joins TRBV28 to TRBJ2-7; 11 bases agree with TRBD2. The J segment lost 0 bases and the V segment lost 5 bases, leaving 6 bases of the junction unmatched. Germline CDR1 and CDR2: MDHEN and SYDVKM. CDR3 length equals 16 residues. The CDR3 coding sequence is TGTGCCAGCAGTCCAATGGGACTAGCGGTCTCCTACGAGCAGTACTTC. Its translation: CASSPMGLAVSYEQYF.

The chain recombines TRBV12-3 or TRBV12-4 with TRBJ1-2; D gene uncertain. The V end lost 2 bases, the J end lost 6 bases, and 7 bases lay between the germline ends. The CDR3 consists of 12 residues. Here the CDR3 reads CASSLSGNGYTF. The CDR3 DNA reads as TGTGCCAGCAGTTTATCGGGCAATGGCTACACCTTC.

This clone was seen once. The chain joins TRBV10-3 to TRBJ1-1, with a weak D call TRBD1 (5 bases). CDR3 length: 14 amino acids. V lost 4 bases and J 0 bases, leaving 9 bases between the germline ends. Germline values: CDR1 ENHRY, CDR2 SYGVKD. The CDR3 is CAISVGGMNTEAFF. The DNA for the CDR3 is TGTGCCATCAGTGTTGGGGGGATGAACACTGAAGCTTTCTTT.

The chain joins TRBV7-2 to TRBJ2-3; TRBD2 might be the D (6 bases). CDR1 and CDR2 from the germline V gene are SGHTA and FQGNSA. The CDR3 runs to 18 residues. The germline V and J ends were trimmed by 1 base and 2 bases, with 19 bases remaining between them. In nucleotides, the CDR3 is TGTGCCAGCAGCTTAGTACCTTTCCGGGGGTCCGTCACAGATACGCAGTATTTT. Protein product: CASSLVPFRGSVTDTQYF. The complete variable domain, with remaining parts taken from reference TRBV7-2 and TRBJ2-3, reads GAGVSQSPSNKVTEKGKDVELRCDPISGHTALYWYRQSLGQGLEFLIYFQGNSAPDKSGLPSDRFSAERTGGSVSTLTIQRTQQEDSAVYLCASSLVPFRGSVTDTQYFGPGTRLTVL.

The chain joins TRBV18 to TRBJ1-1, with 7 positions matching TRBD1. This CDR3 is built from 14 residues. Germline V gene lookup returns CDR1 KGHSH and CDR2 LQKENI. Trimming removed 0 bases from V and 8 bases from J; junction bases left unmatched: 6. The chain's CDR3 is CASSPPPGGREAFF. The DNA of the CDR3 is TGTGCCAGCTCACCACCCCCAGGGGGTCGAGAAGCTTTCTTT.

This chain uses TRBV2 with TRBJ2-3; D is uncertain. Between the trimmed V and J ends, which lost 4 bases and 0 bases, there was a span of 5 bases. The CDR3 extends over 13 amino acids. In germline, CDR1 is SNHLY, CDR2 FYNNEI. In nucleotides, the CDR3 is TGTGCCAGCAGTGCGAAAAGCACAGATACGCAGTATTTT. The encoded protein is CASSAKSTDTQYF.

The J gene is TRBJ1-2, the V gene TRBV10-1, with 8 bases identical to TRBD1. The CDR3 runs to 14 residues. Germline V gene sequence: CDR1 WNHNN, CDR2 SYGVQD (reference sequence). The V gene end was trimmed by 10 bases and the J gene end by 2 bases; junction bases not matched to a gene: 9. This CDR3 reads CATSGGRRNYGYTF. The CDR3 DNA follows: TGCGCCACGTCAGGGGGCCGTAGGAACTATGGCTACACCTTC.

V gene TRBV4-3 combines with J gene TRBJ1-2, with no clear D. CDR1 is LGHNA, CDR2 YSLEER, per germline. The CDR3 extends over 16 amino acids. V was shortened by 1 base and J by 4 bases, with 16 bases between the two germline ends. CDR3 sequence reads: CASSQVGQSLGYGYTF. The CDR3 DNA is TGCGCCAGCAGCCAAGTAGGGCAGAGTTTGGGCTATGGCTACACCTTC.